This T cell receptor beta chain was retrieved from a study of T cells after yellow fever vaccination. Background on the study: Low-cell-number fractions were prepared with SMART-Seq v4 Ultra Low Input.

This clonotype was detected only a few times. Its antigen is currently unknown. From the 5' RACE reads, TCRdb called clonotypes with MiXCR, one entry per CDR3 protein. Among about 260,000 distinct CDR3 sequences listed, around 5.3% were seen once. The study, taken as a whole, reports: Abundant clonotypes from the bulk population could get into FACS-sorted repertoires as contaminants.

Germline loops: CDR1 DFQATT, CDR2 SNEGSKA (reference sequence). This CDR3 is 14 amino acids long. The V gene end was trimmed by 6 bases and the J gene end by 3 bases; junction bases not matched to a gene: 8. This specimen was CD4+ T cells sorted from PBMCs, taken on the day of the yellow fever booster vaccination. The TCR comes from a man in his late teens or twenties who received the YFV17D yellow fever vaccine. The chain uses TRBV20-1 and TRBJ2-7, with 10 bases that match TRBD1. For the CDR3, the DNA is TGCAGTGCGACAGGGGGCGCCCCCCACTACGAGCAGTACTTC. Translated: CSATGGAPHYEQYF.